This T cell receptor (beta chain) appears in the sequencing data of a study of CD4 T cells in relation to SARS-CoV-2 and coronaviruses. CD4+ T cells from unexposed donors were obtained before the COVID-19 pandemic (2011-2018). Trimming cost V 1 base and J 4 bases, with 10 bases left between them. This CDR3 contains 14 residues. Germline V gene data show CDR1 as ENHRY and CDR2 as SYGVKD. TCRdb's table, derived via immunoSEQ multiplex PCR, lists solely in-frame clones and lacks some. The sample has about 70,000 clones, about 87% seen once; the top ten hold 1.6%. This clone was observed a single time. V usage is TRBV10-3 and J usage is TRBJ1-1; D unresolved. Sequenced: memory CD4+ T cells from PBMCs. The receptor's source is a human donor in good health. The CDR3 here is CAISEYEVGTEAFF. CDR3 sequence (DNA): TGTGCCATCAGTGAGTACGAGGTTGGCACTGAAGCTTTCTTT.